The rows below give T cell receptor beta chains drawn from one sample of a study of blood T cells in healthy people across ages. TCRdb passed the 5' RACE reads through MiXCR, listing each CDR3 protein once. The table includes approximately 690,000 distinct CDR3 sequences, 35% to 50% detected once. The specimen sequenced was blood. These receptors were obtained from an elderly man in good health. The CDR3 runs from the conserved cysteine through the conserved F or W. A D gene is named only where the DNA matches it firmly. Expanded clones get a size class; other rows say once, few or many, or leave the size out.

>TRBV9|NA|13|TRBJ1-2|NA
CASSPGGDYGYTF
TGTGCCAGCAGCCCTGGAGGAGACTATGGCTACACCTTC
>TRBV7-2|many|15|TRBJ2-3|TRBD2
CASSSRLAVGDTQYF
TGTGCCAGCAGCTCCCGACTAGCGGTGGGGGATACGCAGTATTTT
>TRBV10-2|NA|13|TRBJ1-1|NA
CASGRVENTEAFF
TGCGCCAGCGGCAGGGTAGAGAACACTGAAGCTTTCTTT
>TRBV10-3|NA|15|TRBJ2-1|NA
CAISESQTRNNEQFF
TGTGCCATCAGTGAGTCGCAGACTAGAAACAATGAGCAGTTCTTC
>TRBV6-5|NA|16|TRBJ2-3|NA
CASSYRQAGVADTQYF
TGTGCCAGTAGTTATCGACAGGCGGGAGTCGCAGATACGCAGTATTTT
>TRBV6-1|NA|15|TRBJ1-4|NA
CASSALRTTNEKLFF
TGTGCCAGCAGTGCCCTTCGGACAACTAATGAAAAACTGTTTTTT
>TRBV5-1|many|14|TRBJ2-1|NA
CASSSWSGYNEQFF
TGCGCCAGCAGCTCCTGGAGCGGATACAATGAGCAGTTCTTC
>TRBV5-5|few|16|TRBJ2-3|NA
CASSWRQIPSTDTQYF
TGTGCCAGCAGCTGGAGACAGATCCCTAGCACAGATACGCAGTATTTT
>TRBV12-3/TRBV12-4|NA|15|TRBJ1-6|TRBD1
CASSPFGTGKSPLHF
TGTGCCAGCAGCCCATTCGGGACAGGGAAAAGCCCCCTCCACTTT
>TRBV4-2|NA|16|TRBJ2-4|NA
CASSQAGLNPKNIQYF
TGTGCCAGCAGCCAAGCAGGACTAAACCCAAAAAACATTCAGTACTTC
>TRBV3-1|few|11|TRBJ2-3|NA
CASSPPDTQYF
TGTGCCAGCAGCCCTCCAGATACGCAGTATTTT
>TRBV20-1|NA|14|TRBJ2-5|TRBD2
CSARVPSGTETQYF
TGCAGTGCTAGAGTTCCTAGCGGGACCGAGACCCAGTACTTC
>TRBV15|NA|16|TRBJ2-5|NA
CATSRDYGALYNEQYF
TGTGCCACCAGCAGAGATTATGGGGCCCTGTACAATGAGCAGTACTTC
>TRBV6-5|NA|14|TRBJ2-3|NA
CASSYTRQADTQYF
TGTGCCAGCAGTTATACTCGGCAGGCAGATACGCAGTATTTT
>TRBV4-2|NA|16|TRBJ2-7|TRBD2
CASSQGGASGTYEQYF
TGTGCCAGCAGCCAGGGAGGGGCTAGCGGTACCTACGAGCAGTACTTC
>TRBV6-2/TRBV6-3|NA|14|TRBJ2-7|TRBD2
CASQLAGIGDEQYF
TGTGCCAGCCAACTAGCGGGAATTGGGGATGAGCAGTACTTC
>TRBV5-4|NA|15|TRBJ2-7|NA
CASSQGTASSYEQYF
TGTGCCAGCAGCCAAGGGACGGCCAGCTCCTACGAGCAGTACTTC